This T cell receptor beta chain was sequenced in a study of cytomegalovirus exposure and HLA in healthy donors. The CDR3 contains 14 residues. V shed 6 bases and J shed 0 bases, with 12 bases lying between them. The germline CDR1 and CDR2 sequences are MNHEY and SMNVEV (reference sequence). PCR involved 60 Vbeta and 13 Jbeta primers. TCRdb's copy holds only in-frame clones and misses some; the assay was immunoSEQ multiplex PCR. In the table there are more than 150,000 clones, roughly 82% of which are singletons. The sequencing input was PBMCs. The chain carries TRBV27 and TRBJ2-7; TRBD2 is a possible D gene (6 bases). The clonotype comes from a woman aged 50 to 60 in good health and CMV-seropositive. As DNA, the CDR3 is TGTGCCAGCAGAGGCTGGGGGGTCTCCTACGAGCAGTACTTC. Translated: CASRGWGVSYEQYF.